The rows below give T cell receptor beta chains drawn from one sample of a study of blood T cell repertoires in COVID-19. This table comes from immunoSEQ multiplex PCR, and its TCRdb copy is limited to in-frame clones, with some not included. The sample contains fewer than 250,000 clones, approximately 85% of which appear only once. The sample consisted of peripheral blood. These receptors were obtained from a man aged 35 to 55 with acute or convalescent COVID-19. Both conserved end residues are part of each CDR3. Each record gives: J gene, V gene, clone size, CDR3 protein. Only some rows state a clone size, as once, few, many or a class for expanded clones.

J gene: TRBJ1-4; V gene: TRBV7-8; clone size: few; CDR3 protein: CASSPGTGREKLFF
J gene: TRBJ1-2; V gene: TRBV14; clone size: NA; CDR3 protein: CASSQLAQPGDGYTF
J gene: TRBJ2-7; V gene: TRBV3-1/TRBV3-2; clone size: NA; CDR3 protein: CASSHQTPYEQYF
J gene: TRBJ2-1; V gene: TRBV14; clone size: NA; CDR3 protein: CASSQDSTARDEQFF
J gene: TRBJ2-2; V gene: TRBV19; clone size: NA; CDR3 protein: CASKPLNTGELFF
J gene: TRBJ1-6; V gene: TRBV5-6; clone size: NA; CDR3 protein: CASSLVGQGGSPLHF
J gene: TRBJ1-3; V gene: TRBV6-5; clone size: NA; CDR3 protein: CASSYSSGGSGNTIYF
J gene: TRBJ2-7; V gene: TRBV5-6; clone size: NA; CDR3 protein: CASTGLAGGHEQYF
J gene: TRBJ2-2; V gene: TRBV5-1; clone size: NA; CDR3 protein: CASSPRDSNTGELFF
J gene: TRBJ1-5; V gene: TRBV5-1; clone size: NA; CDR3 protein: CASSFTGLNQPQHF
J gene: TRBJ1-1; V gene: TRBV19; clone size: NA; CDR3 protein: CASSAAGGGTEAFF
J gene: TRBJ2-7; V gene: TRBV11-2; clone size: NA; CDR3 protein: CASSLRTVELSSYEQYF
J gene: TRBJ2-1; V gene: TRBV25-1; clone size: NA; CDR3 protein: CASSGGTGEKKFF
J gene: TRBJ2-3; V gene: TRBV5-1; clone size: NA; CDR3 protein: CASSSGLAGPDTQYF
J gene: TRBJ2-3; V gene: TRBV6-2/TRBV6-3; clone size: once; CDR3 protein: CASSLGHSDTQYF
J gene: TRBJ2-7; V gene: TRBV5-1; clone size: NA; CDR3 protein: CASSPDRISSYEQYF
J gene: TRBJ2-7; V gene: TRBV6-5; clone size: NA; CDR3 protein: CASSYGTDEQYF
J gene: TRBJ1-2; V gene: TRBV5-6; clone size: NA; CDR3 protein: CASSSGRGPRSYTF
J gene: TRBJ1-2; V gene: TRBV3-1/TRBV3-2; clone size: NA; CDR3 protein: CASSPAGMDYGYTF
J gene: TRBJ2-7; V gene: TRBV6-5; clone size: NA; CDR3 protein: CASRDGTGRRYEQYF
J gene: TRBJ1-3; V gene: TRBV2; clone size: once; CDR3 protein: CASSGDRTLSGNTIYF
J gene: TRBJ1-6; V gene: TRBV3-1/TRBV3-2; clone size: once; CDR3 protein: CASSQAGGYTPLHF
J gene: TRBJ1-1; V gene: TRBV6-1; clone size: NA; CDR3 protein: CASSETDRQSAFF
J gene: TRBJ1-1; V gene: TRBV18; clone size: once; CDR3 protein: CASSSIAIGTGGNTEAFF
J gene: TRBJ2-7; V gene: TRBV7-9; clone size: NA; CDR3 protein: CASSAPSGGAVYEQYF
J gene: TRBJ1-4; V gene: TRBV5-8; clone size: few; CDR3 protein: CASSLGDSPEKLFF
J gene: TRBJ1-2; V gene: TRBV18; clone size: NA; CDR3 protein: CASSPDRTFGYTF
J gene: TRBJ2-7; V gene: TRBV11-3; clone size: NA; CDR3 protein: CASSPRTGSGEQYF
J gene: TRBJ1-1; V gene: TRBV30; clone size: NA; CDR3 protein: CAWSVLGDTEAFF
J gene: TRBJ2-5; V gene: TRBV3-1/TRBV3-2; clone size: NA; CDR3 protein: CASSAGGKKETQYF
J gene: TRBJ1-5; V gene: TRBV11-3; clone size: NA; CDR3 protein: CASSITPTEGQGVRPQHF
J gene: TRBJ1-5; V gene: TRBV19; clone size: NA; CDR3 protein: CASSGPPDSTHSNQPQHF
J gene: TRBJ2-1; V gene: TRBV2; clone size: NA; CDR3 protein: CASQTSGGNEQFF
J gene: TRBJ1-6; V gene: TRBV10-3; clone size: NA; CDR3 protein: CAISVDSQNSPLHF
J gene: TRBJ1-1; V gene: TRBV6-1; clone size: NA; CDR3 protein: CASSEQSNTEAFF
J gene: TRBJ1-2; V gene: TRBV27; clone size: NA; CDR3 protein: CASRERGQQYGYTF
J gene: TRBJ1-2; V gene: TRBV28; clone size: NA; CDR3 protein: CASSHNDRPPGGYTF
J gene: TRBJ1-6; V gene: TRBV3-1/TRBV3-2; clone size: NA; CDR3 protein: CASSQVGSYNSPLHF
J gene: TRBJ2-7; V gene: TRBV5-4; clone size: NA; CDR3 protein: CASSGEKGYYEQYF
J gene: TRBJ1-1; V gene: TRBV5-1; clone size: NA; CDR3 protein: CASSLSGDTEAFF
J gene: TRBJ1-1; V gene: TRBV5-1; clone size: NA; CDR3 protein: CASSSRTDVTEAFF
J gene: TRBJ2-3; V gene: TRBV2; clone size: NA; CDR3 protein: CASSEDSGGAADTQYF
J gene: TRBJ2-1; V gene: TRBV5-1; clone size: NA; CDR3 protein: CASSVSGGAGNEQFF
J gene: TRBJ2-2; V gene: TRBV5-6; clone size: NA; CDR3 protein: CASSLVLAGGPRGAGELFF
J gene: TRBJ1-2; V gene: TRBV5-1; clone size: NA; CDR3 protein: CASSLEGGTYGYTF
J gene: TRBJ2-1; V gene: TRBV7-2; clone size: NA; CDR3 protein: CASSFDRANYNEQFF
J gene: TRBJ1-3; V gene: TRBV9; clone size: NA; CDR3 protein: CASSVGMTPGNTIYF
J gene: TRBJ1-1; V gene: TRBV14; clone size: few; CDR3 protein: CASSGRWGLNMNTEAFF
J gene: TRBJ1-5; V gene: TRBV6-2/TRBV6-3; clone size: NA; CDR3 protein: CASSPTGVSNQPQHF
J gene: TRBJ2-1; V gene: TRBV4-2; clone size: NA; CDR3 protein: CASSQDLTGSPYNEQFF
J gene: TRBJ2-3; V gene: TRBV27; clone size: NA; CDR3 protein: CASSLGQASTDTQYF
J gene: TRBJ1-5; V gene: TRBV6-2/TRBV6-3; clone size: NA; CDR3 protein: CASSTRRGGILNQPQHF
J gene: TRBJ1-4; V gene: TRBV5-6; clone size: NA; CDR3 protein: CASSFWGVLNEKLFF